The entry that follows covers one T cell receptor (beta chain) sequence. What it recognizes is unknown. Use of 60 Vbeta and 13 Jbeta primers characterized the PCR. The data were produced by immunoSEQ multiplex PCR, yet TCRdb's version contains in-frame clones alone and is incomplete. The data hold 150,000 to 180,000 clones, with 70% to 90% observed a single time. The sample is drawn from a study of cytomegalovirus exposure and HLA in healthy donors. Study results and limitations: In a later analysis, approximately 15,000 TCR beta sequences were associated with HLA alleles at 0.05 false discovery rate. Previously analyzed data showed that most TCR beta V segments were productive at a frequency of about 87% or about 30%. For TCR beta chains, V- and J-gene trimming was later linked to a missense DCLRE1C variant.

Germline V CDR1 and CDR2: KGHSH, LQKENI. This CDR3 is built from 13 residues. With 3 bases clipped from V and 4 bases from J, the junction kept 3 bases outside the gene matches. The specimen sequenced was PBMCs. The TCR was taken from a woman between 40 and 55 years old in good health and CMV-seropositive. The chain couples TRBV18 to TRBJ2-7; TRBD1 matches at 7 bases. The CDR3 region is CASSPVQGYEQYF. CDR3 nucleotides: TGTGCCAGCTCACCCGTACAGGGGTACGAGCAGTACTTC.